The entry below gives a single T cell receptor beta chain sequence along with its context. These data are taken from a study of blood T cell repertoires in COVID-19. TCRdb's copy holds only in-frame clones and misses some; the assay was immunoSEQ multiplex PCR. The profile shows 250,000 or so clones, approximately 90% of them singletons. This CDR3 comprises 15 residues. The V segment lost 4 bases and the J segment 0 bases; nucleotides outside the gene matches: 5. Per germline, CDR1 LGHDT and CDR2 YNNKEL (reference sequence). V usage is TRBV3-1 (or the pseudogene TRBV3-2) and J usage is TRBJ2-7; 8 positions agree with TRBD1. The sequencing input was PBMCs or T cells enriched from blood (not recorded which). The receptor was derived from a woman aged 30 to 39 with acute COVID-19. DNA for the CDR3: TGTGCCAGCAGCCCCGGACAGGGCTTCTCCTACGAGCAGTACTTC. It encodes CASSPGQGFSYEQYF.